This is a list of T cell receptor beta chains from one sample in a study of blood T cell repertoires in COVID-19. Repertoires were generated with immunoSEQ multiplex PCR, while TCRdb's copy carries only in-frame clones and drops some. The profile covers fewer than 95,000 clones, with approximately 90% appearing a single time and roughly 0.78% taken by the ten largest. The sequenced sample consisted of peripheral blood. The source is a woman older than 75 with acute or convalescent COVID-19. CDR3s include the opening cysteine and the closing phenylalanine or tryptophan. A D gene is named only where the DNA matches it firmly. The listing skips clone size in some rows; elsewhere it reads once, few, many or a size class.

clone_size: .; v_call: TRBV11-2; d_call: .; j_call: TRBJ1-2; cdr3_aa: CASSLGQGYGYTF; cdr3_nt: TGTGCCAGCAGCTTGGGGCAGGGCTATGGCTACACCTTC
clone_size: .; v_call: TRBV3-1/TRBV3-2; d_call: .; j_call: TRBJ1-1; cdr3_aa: CASSQPPVGPAGKGKAFF; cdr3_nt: TGTGCCAGCAGCCAACCCCCAGTGGGACCCGCGGGAAAGGGTAAAGCTTTCTTT
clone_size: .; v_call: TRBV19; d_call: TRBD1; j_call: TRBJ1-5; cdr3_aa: CASRGTDNQPQHF; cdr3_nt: TGTGCCAGTAGAGGGACAGATAATCAGCCCCAGCATTTT
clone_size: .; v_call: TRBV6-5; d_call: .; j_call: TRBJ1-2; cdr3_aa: CASSALGGFYGYTF; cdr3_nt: TGTGCCAGCAGCGCCCTGGGGGGGTTCTATGGCTACACCTTC
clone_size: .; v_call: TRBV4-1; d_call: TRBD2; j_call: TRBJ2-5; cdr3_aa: CASSQTPGRGAETQYF; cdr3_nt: TGCGCCAGCAGCCAGACCCCCGGGCGGGGGGCAGAGACCCAGTACTTC
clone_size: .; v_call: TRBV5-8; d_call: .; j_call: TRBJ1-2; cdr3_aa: CASSFPGHRYGYTF; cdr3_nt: TGTGCCAGCAGCTTCCCGGGACACCGCTATGGCTACACCTTC
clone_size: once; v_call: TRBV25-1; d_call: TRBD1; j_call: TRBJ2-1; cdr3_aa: CASSETGTYNEQFF; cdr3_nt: TGTGCCAGCAGTGAGACAGGGACCTACAATGAGCAGTTCTTC
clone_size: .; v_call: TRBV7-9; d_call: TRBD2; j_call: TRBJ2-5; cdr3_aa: CASSVLSSGRETQYF; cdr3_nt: TGTGCCAGCAGCGTGCTTTCTAGCGGGAGGGAGACCCAGTACTTC
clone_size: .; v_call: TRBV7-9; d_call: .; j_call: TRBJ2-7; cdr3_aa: CASTLQGASGSYEQYF; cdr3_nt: TGTGCCAGCACCCTACAGGGGGCTAGCGGGAGCTACGAGCAGTACTTC
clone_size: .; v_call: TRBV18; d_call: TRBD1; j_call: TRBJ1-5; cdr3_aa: CASSPDRAQPQHF; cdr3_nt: TGTGCCAGCTCACCGGACAGGGCTCAGCCCCAGCATTTT
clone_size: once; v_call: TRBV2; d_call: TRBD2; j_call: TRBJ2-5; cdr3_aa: CASRLAGAETQYF; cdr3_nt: TGTGCCAGCAGGCTAGCGGGAGCAGAGACCCAGTACTTC
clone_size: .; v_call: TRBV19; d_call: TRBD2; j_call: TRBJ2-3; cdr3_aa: CASSIQRGSTDTQYF; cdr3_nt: TGTGCCAGTAGTATCCAGCGGGGGAGCACAGATACGCAGTATTTT
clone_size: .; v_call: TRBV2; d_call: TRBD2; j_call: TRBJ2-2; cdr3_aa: CASTPLAGAGGELFF; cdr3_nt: TGTGCCAGCACGCCGCTAGCGGGGGCTGGCGGGGAGCTGTTTTTT
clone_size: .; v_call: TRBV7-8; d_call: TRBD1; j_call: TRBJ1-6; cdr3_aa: CASSLTGQSPLHF; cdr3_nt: TGTGCCAGCAGCTTAACGGGACAGTCACCCCTCCACTTT
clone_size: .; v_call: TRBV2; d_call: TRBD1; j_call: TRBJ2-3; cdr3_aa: CARHRGRKDTQYF; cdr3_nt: TGTGCCAGACACAGGGGGAGGAAAGATACGCAGTATTTT
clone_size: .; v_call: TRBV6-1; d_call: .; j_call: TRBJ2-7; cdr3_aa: CASSDQTQGNYEQYF; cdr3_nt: TGTGCCAGCAGTGACCAGACCCAGGGAAACTACGAGCAGTACTTC
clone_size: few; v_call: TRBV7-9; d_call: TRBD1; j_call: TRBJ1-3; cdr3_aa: CASSHRGPGGNTIYF; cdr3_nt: TGTGCCAGCAGCCACAGGGGTCCGGGAGGAAACACCATATATTTT
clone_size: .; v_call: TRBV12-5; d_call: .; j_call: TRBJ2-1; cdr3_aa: CARNSASSSYNEQFF; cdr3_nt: TGTGCTAGAAACTCGGCTTCTAGCTCCTACAATGAGCAGTTCTTC
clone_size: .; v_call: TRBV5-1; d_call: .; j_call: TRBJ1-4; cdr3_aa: CASSFSGTDREKLFF; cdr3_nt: TGCGCCAGCAGCTTTTCGGGCACAGACAGAGAAAAACTGTTTTTT
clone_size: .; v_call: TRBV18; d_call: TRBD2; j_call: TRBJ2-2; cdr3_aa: CASSPPTLAGTGELFF; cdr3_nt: TGTGCCAGCTCACCACCGACCCTAGCGGGCACCGGGGAGCTGTTTTTT
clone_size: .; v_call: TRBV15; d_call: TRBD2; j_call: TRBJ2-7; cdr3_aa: CASQIAGGAEQYF; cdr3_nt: TGTGCCTCGCAAATAGCGGGAGGGGCCGAGCAGTACTTC
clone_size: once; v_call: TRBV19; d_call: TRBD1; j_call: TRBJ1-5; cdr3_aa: CASSGRQGTHQPQHF; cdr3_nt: TGTGCCAGTAGTGGACGACAGGGGACCCATCAGCCCCAGCATTTT
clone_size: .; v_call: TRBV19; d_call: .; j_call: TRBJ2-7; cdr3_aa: CASSPDREDEQYF; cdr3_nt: TGTGCCAGTAGTCCGGACAGAGAGGACGAGCAGTACTTC
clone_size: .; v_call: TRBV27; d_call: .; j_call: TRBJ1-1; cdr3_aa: CASSLFPTWNTEAFF; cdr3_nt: TGTGCCAGCAGTTTGTTTCCGACATGGAACACTGAAGCTTTCTTT
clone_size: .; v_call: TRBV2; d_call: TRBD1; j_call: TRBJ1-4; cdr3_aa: CASSTHTGTGGEKLFF; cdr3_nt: TGTGCCAGCAGTACACATACCGGGACAGGGGGGGAAAAACTGTTTTTT
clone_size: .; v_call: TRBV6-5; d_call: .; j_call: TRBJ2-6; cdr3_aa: CASSQTFSGANVLTF; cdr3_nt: TGTGCCAGCAGTCAGACATTCAGTGGGGCCAACGTCCTGACTTTC
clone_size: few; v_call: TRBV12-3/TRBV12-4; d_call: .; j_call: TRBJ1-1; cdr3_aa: CASGTGPEAFF; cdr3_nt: TGTGCCAGCGGTACAGGGCCCGAAGCTTTCTTT
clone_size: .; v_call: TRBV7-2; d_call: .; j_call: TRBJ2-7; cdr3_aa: CASSPAPGYEQYF; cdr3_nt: TGTGCCAGCAGTCCTGCTCCGGGCTACGAGCAGTACTTC
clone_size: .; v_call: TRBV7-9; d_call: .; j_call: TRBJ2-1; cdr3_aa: CASSARSSYNEQFF; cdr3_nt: TGTGCCAGCAGCGCACGTAGCTCCTACAATGAGCAGTTCTTC
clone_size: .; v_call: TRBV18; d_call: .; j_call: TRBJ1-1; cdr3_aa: CASSGGMNTEAFF; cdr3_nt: TGTGCCAGCTCGGGGGGAATGAACACTGAAGCTTTCTTT
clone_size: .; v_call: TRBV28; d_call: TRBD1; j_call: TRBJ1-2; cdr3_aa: CASSRETGQYYGYTF; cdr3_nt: TGTGCCAGCAGTCGAGAGACAGGGCAATACTATGGCTACACCTTC
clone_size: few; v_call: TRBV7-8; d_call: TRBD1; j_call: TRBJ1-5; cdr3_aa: CARWDRGDQPQHF; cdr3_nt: TGTGCCAGGTGGGACAGGGGAGATCAGCCCCAGCATTTT
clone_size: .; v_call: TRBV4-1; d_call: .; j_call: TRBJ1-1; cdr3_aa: CASSQDPGNTEAFF; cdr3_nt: TGCGCCAGCAGCCAAGACCCGGGAAACACTGAAGCTTTCTTT
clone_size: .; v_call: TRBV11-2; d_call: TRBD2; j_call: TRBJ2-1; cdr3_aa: CASSLTSGSRSGEQFF; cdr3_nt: TGTGCCAGCAGCTTAACTAGCGGGAGTCGTAGTGGTGAGCAGTTCTTC
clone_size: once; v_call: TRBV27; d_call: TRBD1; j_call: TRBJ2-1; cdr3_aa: CASSLWTGSGNEQFF; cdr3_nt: TGTGCCAGCAGTTTATGGACAGGGTCTGGCAATGAGCAGTTCTTC
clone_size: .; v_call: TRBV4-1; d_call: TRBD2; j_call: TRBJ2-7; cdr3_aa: CASSPLASGGYEQYF; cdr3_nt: TGCGCCAGCAGCCCTCTGGCAAGCGGGGGCTACGAGCAGTACTTC
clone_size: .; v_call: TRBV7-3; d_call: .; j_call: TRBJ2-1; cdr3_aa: CASSLTRSGRLSYNEQFF; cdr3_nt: TGTGCCAGCAGCTTGACTAGGTCGGGGCGTTTGTCTTACAATGAGCAGTTCTTC
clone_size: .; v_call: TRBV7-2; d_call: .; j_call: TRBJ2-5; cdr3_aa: CASSLAGDETQYF; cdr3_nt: TGTGCCAGCAGCTTAGCGGGAGACGAGACCCAGTACTTC
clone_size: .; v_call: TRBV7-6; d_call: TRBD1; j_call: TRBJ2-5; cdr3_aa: CASSSSPGTGIETQYF; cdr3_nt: TGTGCCAGCAGCTCAAGTCCCGGGACAGGGATAGAGACCCAGTACTTC
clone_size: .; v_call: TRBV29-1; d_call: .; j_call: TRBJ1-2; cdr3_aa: CSVAPGGPNYGYTF; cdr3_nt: TGCAGCGTTGCCCCTGGAGGGCCTAACTATGGCTACACCTTC
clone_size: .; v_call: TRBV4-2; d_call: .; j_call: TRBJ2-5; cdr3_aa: CASSQDGDGLRPGTQYF; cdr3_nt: TGTGCCAGCAGCCAAGATGGAGACGGACTGCGGCCTGGGACCCAGTACTTC
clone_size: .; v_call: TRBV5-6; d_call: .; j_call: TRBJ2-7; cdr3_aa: CASTHRGALVREQYF; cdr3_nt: TGTGCCAGCACCCACCGGGGGGCTTTGGTGCGCGAGCAGTACTTC
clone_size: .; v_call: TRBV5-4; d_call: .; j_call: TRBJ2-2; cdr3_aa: CASSLQGSNTGELFF; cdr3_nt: TGTGCCAGCAGCTTACAGGGATCCAACACCGGGGAGCTGTTTTTT
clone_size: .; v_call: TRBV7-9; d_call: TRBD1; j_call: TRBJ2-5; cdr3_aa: CASSKLTGAPETQYF; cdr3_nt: TGTGCCAGCAGCAAGTTGACAGGGGCGCCAGAGACCCAGTACTTC
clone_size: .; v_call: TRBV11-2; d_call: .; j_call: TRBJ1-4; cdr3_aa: CASRNRINEKLFF; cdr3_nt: TGTGCCAGCAGGAACAGAATTAATGAAAAACTGTTTTTT
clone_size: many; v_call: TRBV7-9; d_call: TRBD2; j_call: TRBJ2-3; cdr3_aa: CASSQRTSGGLNTQYF; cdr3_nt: TGTGCCAGCAGCCAACGGACTAGCGGGGGGTTAAATACGCAGTATTTT
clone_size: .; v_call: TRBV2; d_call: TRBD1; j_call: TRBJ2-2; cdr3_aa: CASSVGQGGFGELFF; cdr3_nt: TGTGCCAGCAGTGTGGGACAGGGGGGTTTCGGGGAGCTGTTTTTT
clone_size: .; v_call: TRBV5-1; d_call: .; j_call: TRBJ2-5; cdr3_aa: CASSLFSADQETQYF; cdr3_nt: TGCGCCAGCAGCTTGTTCTCGGCGGATCAAGAGACCCAGTACTTC
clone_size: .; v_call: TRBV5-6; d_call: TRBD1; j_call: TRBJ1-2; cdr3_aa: CASSYTGGGGYTF; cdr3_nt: TGTGCCAGCAGCTATACAGGGGGAGGAGGCTACACCTTC